This is a list of T cell receptor beta chains from one sample in a study of radiation and T cells in renal cell carcinoma. The table came from immunoSEQ multiplex PCR; TCRdb's copy has only in-frame clones and leaves some out. The table includes about 170,000 clones, about 87% detected once. The input for sequencing was blood, taken from a patient whose treatment included radiotherapy and nephrectomy. Every receptor here comes from a woman in her forties or fifties with renal cell carcinoma. CDR3s include the opening cysteine and the closing phenylalanine or tryptophan. Each record gives: clone size, J gene, D gene, V gene, CDR3 DNA, CDR3 protein. D genes are given only for firm matches. Not every row has a clone size; where given, it reads once, few, many or a size class.

NA TRBJ2-2 NA TRBV18 TGTGCCAGCTCACCGAGGGGTACCGGGGAGCTGTTTTTT CASSPRGTGELFF
NA TRBJ2-1 TRBD2 TRBV15 TGTGCCACCAGCAGACCGTCTAGCGGGGGCTACAATGAGCAGTTCTTC CATSRPSSGGYNEQFF
NA TRBJ2-2 NA TRBV2 TGTGCCAGCAGGGACACGGACACCGGGGAGCTGTTTTTT CASRDTDTGELFF
NA TRBJ2-7 TRBD1 TRBV11-2 TGTGCCAGCAGCTTAGGTCCAAGTGGGACAGTACCGTACGAGCAGTACTTC CASSLGPSGTVPYEQYF
NA TRBJ1-5 NA TRBV7-8 TGTGCCAGCAGCTTAGTCAGGGGATACAATCAGCCCCAGCATTTT CASSLVRGYNQPQHF
NA TRBJ2-5 TRBD1 TRBV9 TGTGCCAGCAGCGTAGAGGGACAGGACCAAGAGACCCAGTACTTC CASSVEGQDQETQYF
NA TRBJ1-1 TRBD1 TRBV4-2 TGTGCCAGCAGCCAAGAGTACGGACAGGGTTCTGAAGCTTTCTTT CASSQEYGQGSEAFF
NA TRBJ2-7 NA TRBV4-2 TGTGCCAGCAGCCAAGAATCTGGGGGCCCCCTCTACGAGCAGTACTTC CASSQESGGPLYEQYF
NA TRBJ1-2 TRBD1 TRBV19 TGTGCCAGTAGCCCCAGGGGGAGAGATGGCTACACCTTC CASSPRGRDGYTF
few TRBJ1-2 NA TRBV29-1 TGCAGCGCCGAGGACATCTATGGCTACACCTTC CSAEDIYGYTF
NA TRBJ1-4 TRBD1 TRBV7-2 TGTGCCAGCAGCTTAGAGGGACAGACCCTTCGAAATCCTAATGAAAAACTGTTTTTT CASSLEGQTLRNPNEKLFF
NA TRBJ2-5 TRBD2 TRBV30 TGTGCCTGGAGTGTAGGACTAGCGGGGCAAGAGACCCAGTACTTC CAWSVGLAGQETQYF
NA TRBJ1-5 NA TRBV9 TGTGCCAGCAGCGTATCACCCCGTGACCCGCCCCAGCATTTT CASSVSPRDPPQHF
NA TRBJ2-3 NA TRBV7-2 TGTGCCAGCAGCTTGAAGGGAGGAGATACGCAGTATTTT CASSLKGGDTQYF
NA TRBJ1-6 TRBD1 TRBV9 TGTGCCAGCAGCGTACTAGGACAGGGAGATTCACCCCTCCACTTT CASSVLGQGDSPLHF
once TRBJ1-6 TRBD1 TRBV6-1 TGTGCCAGCAGGCCAGGGGGGCTCTCCCTCCACTTT CASRPGGLSLHF
NA TRBJ1-5 TRBD1 TRBV15 TGTGCCACCAGCAGTGGGGACAGGGTGCGCCAGCCCCAGCATTTT CATSSGDRVRQPQHF
NA TRBJ1-5 TRBD1 TRBV6-5 TGTGCCAGCAGGACAGGGGGCGCGGATCAGCCCCAGCATTTT CASRTGGADQPQHF
NA TRBJ1-1 NA TRBV6-1 TGTGCCAGCAGTGAACGGGAGGGGCGGGAAGCTTTCTTT CASSEREGREAFF
NA TRBJ2-7 NA TRBV29-1 TGCAGCGTTGAAGATGGTAGGCAGAGGTACGAGCAGTACTTC CSVEDGRQRYEQYF